This T cell receptor (beta chain) was profiled in a study of shared T cell receptors in the human thymus. Looked up from germline, CDR1 is SGHRS and CDR2 is YFSETQ. This CDR3 has 15 amino acids. V lost 1 base to trimming and J lost 3 bases, with 10 bases between them. The protocol was immunoSEQ multiplex PCR, while the TCRdb copy is restricted to in-frame clones and leaves out a portion. The repertoire includes roughly 410,000 clones, approximately 95% of them detected once, and approximately 0.02% sits in the top ten. J is TRBJ2-2 and V is TRBV5-1; D not resolved. This receptor was obtained from a human donor. The sequenced sample was thymocytes. The CDR3 here is CASSLWTSDTGELFF. CDR3 DNA: TGCGCCAGCAGCTTGTGGACCAGCGACACCGGGGAGCTGTTTTTT.